This T cell receptor beta chain was captured by sequencing in a study of blood T cell repertoires in COVID-19. At the level of the study: Sites in the United States, Italy and Spain provided acute and convalescent COVID-19 samples.

The V gene lost 0 bases and the J gene lost 7 bases, with 10 bases spanning the gap. This CDR3 has 13 residues. CDR1 is MNHEY, CDR2 SVGAGI, per germline. Per the study methods: Quantification of nucleated cells was approximated via reference gene primer amplification. Sequenced by immunoSEQ multiplex PCR; TCRdb stores in-frame clones only, minus some. V and J calls and clone size are given by that table; D and trimming were obtained from the DNA. The sample includes 28,000 or so clones, roughly 84% of them seen just once. What was sequenced was peripheral blood. The origin of this receptor is a human donor in a cohort sampled during active COVID-19. The chain employs TRBV6-5 and TRBJ2-7; D call uncertain. CDR3 protein: CASSYSNYLEQYF. The CDR3 nucleotides are TGTGCCAGCAGTTACTCGAACTACTTAGAGCAGTACTTC.